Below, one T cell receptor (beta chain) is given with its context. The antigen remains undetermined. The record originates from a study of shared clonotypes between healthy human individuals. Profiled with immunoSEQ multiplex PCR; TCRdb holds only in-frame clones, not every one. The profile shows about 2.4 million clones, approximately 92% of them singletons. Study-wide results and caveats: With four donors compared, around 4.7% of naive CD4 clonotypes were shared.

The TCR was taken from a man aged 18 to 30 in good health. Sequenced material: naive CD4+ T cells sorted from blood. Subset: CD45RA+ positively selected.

The CDR3 sequence is CASSLNGAPSGNTIYF. For the CDR3, the DNA is TGTGCCAGCAGCCTGAACGGGGCTCCCTCTGGAAACACCATATATTTT. The J gene is TRBJ1-3, the V gene TRBV9; D might be TRBD1 (5 bases). The CDR3 sequence is 16 residues long. Trimming stripped 4 bases from V and 0 bases from J, with 14 bases between. The germline gives CDR1 SGDLS, CDR2 YYNGEE.